These T cell receptor beta chains were read from a single sample in a study of blood T cell repertoires in COVID-19. Sequenced by immunoSEQ multiplex PCR; TCRdb stores in-frame clones only, minus some. This table holds about 170,000 clones, about 88% found once. The sequencing sample was made of peripheral blood. The receptors shown here come from a man in his sixties with COVID-19, enrolled during active disease. The CDR3 runs from the conserved cysteine through the conserved F or W. A D gene is named only where the DNA matches it firmly. A row's size may be missing; if present it is once, few, many or a size class.

CDR3aa	CDR3nt	abundance	j_gene	v_gene	d_gene
CASSSGGSTYGYTF	TGTGCCAGCAGTTCCGGGGGTAGTACCTATGGCTACACCTTC	.	TRBJ1-2	TRBV27	.
CASSPPGALTGRTEAFF	TGTGCCAGCTCACCACCTGGAGCCTTGACAGGGAGGACTGAAGCTTTCTTT	.	TRBJ1-1	TRBV18	TRBD1
CASSTGQGPFYGYTF	TGTGCCAGCAGCACTGGACAGGGACCCTTCTATGGCTACACCTTC	.	TRBJ1-2	TRBV2	TRBD1
CASSLGQGGSYEQYF	TGTGCCAGCAGTTTAGGGCAGGGAGGTTCCTACGAGCAGTACTTC	.	TRBJ2-7	TRBV27	.
CASGGQTDNSPLHF	TGTGCCAGCGGAGGACAGACGGATAATTCACCCCTCCACTTT	.	TRBJ1-6	TRBV2	.
CASSIGRGVATGELFF	TGTGCCAGTAGTATAGGACGCGGGGTTGCGACCGGGGAGCTGTTTTTT	.	TRBJ2-2	TRBV19	.
CASSIKTSTTRVEQYF	TGTGCCAGCAGTATAAAGACTAGCACCACCCGGGTCGAGCAGTACTTC	.	TRBJ2-7	TRBV27	TRBD2
CASSPQPMNTEAFF	TGTGCCAGCAGTCCACAGCCCATGAACACTGAAGCTTTCTTT	.	TRBJ1-1	TRBV7-8	.
CAISTLAGGNYEQYF	TGTGCCATCTCAACCCTAGCGGGGGGGAACTACGAGCAGTACTTC	.	TRBJ2-7	TRBV10-3	TRBD2
CASSPLGQGADSPLHF	TGTGCCAGCTCACCATTGGGACAGGGAGCGGATTCACCCCTCCACTTT	few	TRBJ1-6	TRBV18	TRBD1
CASSQVPPREDGYTF	TGTGCCAGCAGCCAAGTTCCCCCCAGGGAAGATGGCTACACCTTC	.	TRBJ1-2	TRBV4-2	.
CATSDTPRTGGLYGYTF	TGTGCCACCAGTGATACGCCGCGCACAGGGGGCCTCTATGGCTACACCTTC	few	TRBJ1-2	TRBV24-1	TRBD1
CSVAKGSVSSYNEQFF	TGCAGCGTGGCGAAGGGTAGCGTGAGCTCCTACAATGAGCAGTTCTTC	.	TRBJ2-1	TRBV29-1	.
CAWTGVGAYGYTF	TGTGCCTGGACGGGGGTTGGGGCCTATGGCTACACCTTC	.	TRBJ1-2	TRBV30	.
CASKTAGTTNEKLFF	TGTGCCAGCAAAACCGCCGGGACAACAAATGAAAAACTGTTTTTT	.	TRBJ1-4	TRBV6-5	.
CATSDSGQGSYEQYF	TGTGCCACCAGTGATTCCGGACAGGGTAGCTACGAGCAGTACTTC	.	TRBJ2-7	TRBV24-1	TRBD1
CASTSKTGFSNYGYTF	TGTGCCAGTACCTCAAAGACAGGATTTTCTAACTATGGCTACACCTTC	.	TRBJ1-2	TRBV19	.
CASSLSPTGAGELFF	TGTGCCAGCAGCTTAAGCCCCACAGGGGCCGGGGAGCTGTTTTTT	.	TRBJ2-2	TRBV7-2	TRBD1
CASRDQGAGQPQHF	TGTGCCAGTAGAGACCAGGGGGCCGGTCAGCCCCAGCATTTT	.	TRBJ1-5	TRBV19	TRBD1
CSAGIRDFQFF	TGCAGTGCTGGGATCCGGGACTTCCAGTTCTTC	.	TRBJ2-1	TRBV20-1	.
CASSLARGGEKLFF	TGTGCCAGCAGCTTAGCCAGGGGAGGGGAAAAACTGTTTTTT	.	TRBJ1-4	TRBV7-9	.
CASSLGQGMETQYF	TGTGCCAGCAGTTTAGGGCAGGGGATGGAGACCCAGTACTTC	.	TRBJ2-5	TRBV27	.
CASSTEGMNTEAFF	TGCGCCAGCAGCACGGAGGGAATGAACACTGAAGCTTTCTTT	.	TRBJ1-1	TRBV5-1	.
CASRSGLATDTQYF	TGTGCCAGCAGATCAGGACTAGCCACAGATACGCAGTATTTT	.	TRBJ2-3	TRBV2	TRBD2
CASSLDRGETQYF	TGTGCCAGTAGCCTGGACAGGGGAGAGACCCAGTACTTC	.	TRBJ2-5	TRBV19	TRBD1
CATSREAATATSEIKDF	TGTGCCACCAGCAGAGAAGCCGCGACTGCGACTAGCGAAATCAAGGACTTC	.	TRBJ2-5	TRBV15	TRBD2
CASSTGGLAIVSYNEQFF	TGTGCCAGCAGCACAGGGGGACTAGCGATCGTCTCCTACAATGAGCAGTTCTTC	.	TRBJ2-1	TRBV11-2	TRBD2
CASSYSTGEAYNSPLHF	TGTGCCAGCAGTTACTCTACAGGGGAGGCCTATAATTCACCCCTCCACTTT	.	TRBJ1-6	TRBV6-2/TRBV6-3	TRBD1
CATSRTGKGGYGYTF	TGTGCCACCAGCAGGACAGGGAAGGGGGGCTATGGCTACACCTTC	.	TRBJ1-2	TRBV15	TRBD1
CASSWTGGTYEQYF	TGCGCCAGCAGCTGGACAGGGGGTACCTACGAGCAGTACTTC	.	TRBJ2-7	TRBV5-1	TRBD1
CASSFSGRAPRNTEAFF	TGTGCCAGCAGTTTTAGCGGGAGGGCGCCCAGGAACACTGAAGCTTTCTTT	.	TRBJ1-1	TRBV28	.
CASSETGGGYEQYF	TGTGCCAGCAGTGAGACAGGGGGTGGGTACGAGCAGTACTTC	.	TRBJ2-7	TRBV28	TRBD1
CASSRRGQETQYF	TGTGCCAGCAGTAGGCGGGGCCAAGAGACCCAGTACTTC	.	TRBJ2-5	TRBV7-8	.
CASSERQNYGYTF	TGTGCCAGCAGTGAACGACAGAACTATGGCTACACCTTC	.	TRBJ1-2	TRBV25-1	.
CASEGGSLSYEQYF	TGTGCCAGCGAGGGCGGGAGTCTCTCCTACGAGCAGTACTTC	.	TRBJ2-7	TRBV7-2	TRBD2
CATSRDGGRRDTEAFF	TGTGCCACCAGCAGAGATGGTGGTCGGAGGGACACTGAAGCTTTCTTT	.	TRBJ1-1	TRBV15	.
CASSVTPVGFGSTDTQYF	TGTGCCAGCAGCGTAACCCCGGTGGGCTTCGGAAGCACAGATACGCAGTATTTT	.	TRBJ2-3	TRBV9	.
CASSLGGRTEAFF	TGCGCCAGCAGCCTGGGGGGGCGAACTGAAGCTTTCTTT	.	TRBJ1-1	TRBV5-1	.
CASNFFPGLTNTEAFF	TGCGCCAGCAACTTTTTTCCAGGGCTTACGAACACTGAAGCTTTCTTT	.	TRBJ1-1	TRBV5-1	.
CASSQWPRTGNTEAFF	TGTGCCAGCAGCCAGTGGCCTAGGACAGGGAACACTGAAGCTTTCTTT	.	TRBJ1-1	TRBV14	TRBD1
CASSMTAVATEAFF	TGTGCCAGCAGTATGACCGCGGTGGCCACTGAAGCTTTCTTT	.	TRBJ1-1	TRBV6-5	.
CASSRTGTSGSYNEQFF	TGTGCCAGCAGCCGGACCGGGACTAGCGGCTCCTACAATGAGCAGTTCTTC	.	TRBJ2-1	TRBV7-6	TRBD2
CATSDPVPPYEQYF	TGTGCCACCAGTGATCCTGTTCCTCCCTACGAGCAGTACTTC	.	TRBJ2-7	TRBV24-1	.
CASSLAGTVQETQYF	TGCGCCAGCAGCTTGGCCGGGACAGTCCAAGAGACCCAGTACTTC	.	TRBJ2-5	TRBV5-1	TRBD1
CATSERGSLGSTYGYTF	TGTGCCACCAGTGAGAGAGGGTCCCTGGGCAGTACCTATGGCTACACCTTC	.	TRBJ1-2	TRBV24-1	.
CATSTTPNEKLFF	TGTGCCACCAGCACGACACCTAATGAAAAACTGTTTTTT	.	TRBJ1-4	TRBV24-1	.
CASSARTSGVTYNEQFF	TGTGCCAGCTCAGCGAGGACTAGCGGGGTCACCTACAATGAGCAGTTCTTC	.	TRBJ2-1	TRBV18	TRBD2
CASSSPLGLAGYNEQFF	TGTGCCAGCAGCTCACCTTTGGGACTAGCGGGGTACAATGAGCAGTTCTTC	.	TRBJ2-1	TRBV7-2	TRBD2
CASRPTGTGNTIYF	TGTGCCAGCAGGCCTACAGGTACTGGAAACACCATATATTTT	.	TRBJ1-3	TRBV5-5	.
CASSDGQSNTEAFF	TGTGCCAGTAGTGATGGACAGTCGAACACTGAAGCTTTCTTT	.	TRBJ1-1	TRBV19	.
CASIPTGTRTEAFF	TGTGCCAGCATCCCGACAGGAACGAGGACTGAAGCTTTCTTT	once	TRBJ1-1	TRBV6-2/TRBV6-3	.